The present T cell receptor beta chain was sequenced within a study of metastatic and nonmetastatic thyroid tumors. Study in general: Malignant and benign thyroid patients had repertoires compared in peripheral blood and tumor or nodule tissue.

Authors' data handling: Built for papillary thyroid cancer, a distant-metastasis classifier drew on CDR3 differences across clinicopathological groups. TCRdb called clones again from the PCR reads with MiXCR. TCRdb assigned the V and J calls; the authors' analysis was not used. The sample shows 30,000 to 40,000 clones, around 32% of them seen only once. Comments on this clone: What it recognizes is unknown.

Germline values: CDR1 SGHAT, CDR2 FQNNGV. Trimming stripped 5 bases from V and 9 bases from J, with 20 bases between. The CDR3 covers 15 residues. Study-level results: Within blood and tumor, benign nodules reportedly had significantly lower TCR beta diversity than malignant thyroid tumors did.

Before thyroid surgery, none of the patients had received any treatment. J is TRBJ2-1 and V is TRBV11-2; D is perhaps TRBD2 (6 bases). The source is a female donor with papillary thyroid cancer or a benign thyroid nodule (not recorded which). Some clones in this sample may be carry-over from other donors' samples. Material: blood. The CDR3 is CASSPLDYSTSEQFF. CDR3 DNA sequence: TGTGCCAGCAGCCCCCTGGACTACTCTACAAGTGAGCAGTTCTTC.